The 19 T cell receptor beta chains below come from one sample, sequenced in a study of T cell changes during pregnancy in multiple sclerosis (dated by TCRdb to the late 2010s). The protocol used for the library was the immunoSEQ multiplex PCR assay. The table comes from immuneACCESS by way of TCRdb, which keeps in-frame sequences with V and J called. Part of the clones is missing from these tables; in studies checked, under half for an unresolved V gene and the rest for unknown reasons. Present in this sample are roughly 90,000 clones, almost 95% of which were seen just once. The ten largest clones take up around 2.3% of the sample. The material was peripheral blood, obtained in the third trimester of pregnancy. These receptors all come from a female donor with multiple sclerosis, enrolled in a pregnancy study.

This chain joins TRBV5-1 and TRBJ2-7, with 9 bases matching TRBD2. With V trimmed by 0 bases and J by 4 bases, 5 bases remained unmatched. The CDR3 runs to 15 residues. Germline V gene sequence: CDR1 SGHRS, CDR2 YFSETQ. The CDR3: CASSLDGSGSYEQYF. CDR3 coding DNA: TGCGCCAGCAGCTTGGACGGTAGCGGGAGTTACGAGCAGTACTTC.

Here the CDR3 reads CASSRGTSFYEQYF. The CDR3, as DNA: TGCGCCAGCAGCCGCGGGACCAGCTTTTACGAGCAGTACTTC. This chain connects TRBV4-3 to TRBJ2-7; tentative D call: TRBD2 (6 bases). This CDR3 contains 14 residues. Germline loops: CDR1 LGHNA, CDR2 YSLEER. V lost 4 bases and J lost 4, with 14 bases in between.

This chain uses TRBV4-1 with TRBJ1-5; D not resolved. CDR1 and CDR2 from the germline V gene are MGHRA and YSYEKL. This CDR3 has 13 amino acids. V was trimmed by 0 bases and J by 5 bases, leaving 5 bases between them. As DNA, the CDR3 is TGCGCCAGCAGCCAAGATGCAGATCAGCCCCAGCATTTT. This gives the protein CASSQDADQPQHF.

The J gene is TRBJ1-5, the V gene TRBV6-4; 8 nucleotides match TRBD1. The germline gives CDR1 MRHNA, CDR2 SNTAGT. The CDR3 is made up of 17 amino acids. The V segment lost 2 bases and the J segment 3 bases; nucleotides outside the gene matches: 9. The CDR3, as DNA: TGTGCCAGCAGTGACCGTCTGGGGACAGGACACAATCAGCCCCAGCATTTT. Residues: CASSDRLGTGHNQPQHF.

The rearrangement joins TRBV5-1 to TRBJ2-7; 12 bases align to TRBD2. J gave up 2 bases and V 4 bases, and 10 bases lay outside the gene matches. The CDR3 is 17 amino acids. Germline V CDR1 and CDR2: SGHRS, YFSETQ. The CDR3 region has the DNA TGCGCCAGCAGCCAGGGCCAGCTAGCGGGAGGGACCTACGAGCAGTACTTC. This codes for CASSQGQLAGGTYEQYF.

The J gene is TRBJ2-3, the V gene TRBV15; tentative D call: TRBD2 (6 bases). V was shortened by 4 bases and J by 9 bases, with 14 bases between the two germline ends. The CDR3 length is 13 residues. Germline values: CDR1 LNHNV, CDR2 YYDKDF (reference sequence). Here the CDR3 reads CATSKDRGNTQYF. CDR3 coding DNA: TGTGCCACCAGCAAAGATCGCGGGAACACGCAGTATTTT.

This sequence joins TRBV4-1 and TRBJ2-3; D perhaps matches TRBD2 (6 bases). The CDR3 sequence is 15 residues long. Per germline, CDR1 MGHRA and CDR2 YSYEKL. V lost 3 bases and J 1 base, leaving 11 bases between the germline ends. For the CDR3, the DNA is TGCGCCAGCAGCCAGGAGGGAGGACGCACAGATACGCAGTATTTT. Protein: CASSQEGGRTDTQYF.

The sample holds one count of this clone. The chain links TRBV9 to TRBJ2-1; D is possibly TRBD2 (6 bases). CDR3 length: 16 amino acids. Trimming shortened V by 4 bases and J by 0 bases, and 14 bases separated the two germline ends. CDR1 is SGDLS, CDR2 YYNGEE, per germline. As DNA, the CDR3 is TGTGCCAGCAGCATAATAGCGGAGAGCTCCTACAATGAGCAGTTCTTC. Translated, it gives CASSIIAESSYNEQFF.

The CDR3 sequence is CASSYGVSGTGELFF. The CDR3 nucleotides are TGTGCCAGCAGTTACGGGGTTAGCGGTACCGGGGAGCTGTTTTTT. This rearrangement joins TRBV6-5 to TRBJ2-2, with D possibly TRBD2 on 6 matching bases. Germline values: CDR1 MNHEY, CDR2 SVGAGI. The CDR3 spans 15 residues. Trimming shortened V by 2 bases and J by 5 bases, and 12 bases separated the two germline ends.

The chain recombines TRBV18 with TRBJ1-1; 7 bases are shared with TRBD1. The germline CDR1 and CDR2 sequences are KGHSH and LQKENI. With V trimmed by 3 bases and J by 4 bases, 5 bases remained unmatched. The CDR3 spans 14 residues. This CDR3 reads CASSPMTGFTEAFF. The DNA for the CDR3 is TGTGCCAGCTCACCCATGACAGGGTTCACTGAAGCTTTCTTT. The whole variable domain, filled in from reference TRBV18 and TRBJ1-1, reads NAGVMQNPRHLVRRRGQEARLRCSPMKGHSHVYWYRQLPEEGLKFMVYLQKENIIDESGMPKERFSAEFPKEGPSILRIQQVVRGDSAAYFCASSPMTGFTEAFFGQGTRLTVV.

The chain carries TRBV7-8 and TRBJ2-3; 8 nucleotides line up with TRBD1. The germline CDR1 and CDR2 sequences are SGHVS and FQNEAQ. The CDR3 extends over 13 amino acids. Germline trimming cut 6 bases from V and 1 base from J; bases unmatched to any gene: 0. CDR3 coding DNA: TGTGCCAGCAGGACAGGGGGCACAGATACGCAGTATTTT. Its translation is CASRTGGTDTQYF.

This CDR3 is CASSPPSPLAGHEQYF. The CDR3 nucleotides read TGTGCCAGCAGCCCTCCGTCCCCGCTAGCGGGACACGAGCAGTACTTC. V and J are TRBV28 and TRBJ2-7, with 9 bases aligning to TRBD2. Trimming cost V 6 bases and J 5 bases; bases outside gene matches: 14. The CDR3 is made up of 16 amino acids. The V gene's germline CDR1 is MDHEN and CDR2 SYDVKM.

CDR3 amino acids: CASSPNTYEQYF. CDR3 coding DNA: TGTGCCAGCAGTCCGAACACCTACGAGCAGTACTTC. V and J are TRBV7-2 and TRBJ2-7; D is unresolved. V was pared by 6 bases and J by 2 bases, with 8 bases between. The length of the CDR3 is 12 residues. Germline CDR1 is SGHTA and CDR2 is FQGNSA. Supplemented by reference TRBV7-2 and TRBJ2-7, the full variable domain reads GAGVSQSPSNKVTEKGKDVELRCDPISGHTALYWYRQSLGQGLEFLIYFQGNSAPDKSGLPSDRFSAERTGGSVSTLTIQRTQQEDSAVYLCASSPNTYEQYFGPGTRLTVT.

The chain is built from TRBV7-3 and TRBJ2-7; 8 nucleotides match TRBD1. The CDR3 is 14 residues long. The V and J ends lost 2 bases and 3 bases, in that order; junction bases with no gene match: 3. Looked up from germline, CDR1 is SGHTA and CDR2 is FQGTGA. The CDR3: CASSLAGTGYEQYF. In nucleotides, the CDR3 is TGTGCCAGCAGCTTAGCCGGGACAGGCTACGAGCAGTACTTC.

The rearrangement joins TRBV5-1 to TRBJ2-6; the D gene is possibly TRBD1 (5 bases). The CDR3 has 14 residues. The germline V gene encodes CDR1 SGHRS and CDR2 YFSETQ. V lost 7 bases and J 5 bases, leaving 13 bases between the germline ends. CDR3 coding DNA: TGCGCCAGCGCCCCAGGGCTCTGGGCCAACGTCCTGACTTTC. It translates to CASAPGLWANVLTF.

The chain carries TRBV15 and TRBJ2-7, with D tentatively TRBD2 (5 bases). Trimming removed 0 bases from V and 2 bases from J, with 20 bases in between. Germline loops: CDR1 LNHNV, CDR2 YYDKDF (reference sequence). The CDR3 spans 18 residues. CDR3 sequence (DNA): TGTGCCACCAGCAGAGATTTAGCGAAACCTACTTCAACCTACGAGCAGTACTTC. Amino acids: CATSRDLAKPTSTYEQYF.

This chain joins TRBV28 and TRBJ2-7; the match to TRBD2 covers 10 bases. The CDR3 spans 17 residues. V shed 6 bases and J 0 bases; nucleotides not matched to a gene: 11. Germline V CDR1 and CDR2: MDHEN, SYDVKM. The CDR3 coding sequence is TGTGCCAGCAGCGCGATCCACCTAGCGGGGGTCTCCTACGAGCAGTACTTC. Its translation is CASSAIHLAGVSYEQYF.

This clone was recorded only once. The rearrangement links TRBV9 to TRBJ1-5; D not resolved. CDR3 length equals 15 residues. Deletions cut 0 bases from V and 7 bases from J, with 14 bases between. Germline CDR1 and CDR2: SGDLS and YYNGEE. In nucleotides, the CDR3 is TGTGCCAGCAGCGTAGCCGTCGGACCGGGGCAGCCCCAGCATTTT. Its translation is CASSVAVGPGQPQHF.

J is TRBJ2-1 and V is TRBV19; D possibly corresponds to TRBD2 (5 bases). The CDR3 totals 13 residues. Between the trimmed V and J ends, which lost 3 bases and 4 bases, there was a span of 7 bases. Germline V lookup: CDR1 LNHDA, CDR2 SQIVND (reference sequence). CDR3 in amino acids: CASSILAYNEQFF. As DNA, the CDR3 is TGTGCCAGTAGTATCCTAGCTTACAATGAGCAGTTCTTC.